This record looks at one T cell receptor (beta chain) sequence and its context. In the study's own analysis: The authors estimated nucleated cell counts from reference gene primer amplification. Sequencing was performed with immunoSEQ multiplex PCR; in TCRdb, only in-frame clones are kept and a portion is missing. D and trimming come from the DNA, and the V and J calls and clone size come from that table. Of over 250,000 clones listed, 70% to 90% were seen once; the top ten hold around 0.98%. V lost 4 bases, J lost 9 bases, and 11 bases lay in between. The CDR3 consists of 12 residues. Germline V gene lookup returns CDR1 SGHTA and CDR2 FQGNSA. This sample is drawn from a study of blood T cell repertoires in COVID-19. Looking at the study overall: COVID-19 samples collected from the United States, Italy and Spain covered acute and convalescent phases. Sample material is recorded as cDNA or gDNA derived from T cells, B-cell-depleted T cells, or PBMCs.

This TCR came from a middle-aged woman who had recovered from COVID-19. Sequencing was performed on peripheral blood. The chain combines TRBV7-2 with TRBJ2-3, with a weak D call TRBD2 (5 bases). The CDR3 DNA is TGTGCCAGCAGCTCAAGCTCGGGGACGCAGTATTTT. Protein product: CASSSSSGTQYF. Drawing the rest from reference TRBV7-2 and TRBJ2-3, the complete variable domain is GAGVSQSPSNKVTEKGKDVELRCDPISGHTALYWYRQSLGQGLEFLIYFQGNSAPDKSGLPSDRFSAERTGGSVSTLTIQRTQQEDSAVYLCASSSSSGTQYFGPGTRLTVL.